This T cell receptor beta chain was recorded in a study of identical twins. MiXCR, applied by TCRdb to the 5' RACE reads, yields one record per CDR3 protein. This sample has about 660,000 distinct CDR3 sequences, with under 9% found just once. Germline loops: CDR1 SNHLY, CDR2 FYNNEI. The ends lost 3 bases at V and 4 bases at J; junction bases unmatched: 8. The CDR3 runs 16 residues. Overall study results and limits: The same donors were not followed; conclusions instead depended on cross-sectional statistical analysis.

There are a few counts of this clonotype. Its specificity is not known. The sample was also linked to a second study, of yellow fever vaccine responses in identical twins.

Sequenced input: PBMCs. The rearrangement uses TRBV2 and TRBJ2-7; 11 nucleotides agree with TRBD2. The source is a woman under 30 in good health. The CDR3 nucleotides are TGTGCCAGCAGTGAGTTCGGGGGACTAGCGGCTTACGAGCAGTACTTC. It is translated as CASSEFGGLAAYEQYF.